The TCR beta chain under discussion was sequenced for a study of cytomegalovirus exposure and HLA in healthy donors. Broader study findings: TCR beta chain V- and J-gene trimming was linked, in a later analysis, to a missense variant in DCLRE1C. TRBV6-2, TRBV6-3 and other indistinguishable V segments were excluded.

Details on this clone: Its antigen is unknown.

There are 17 residues in the CDR3. V lost 6 bases and J lost 0, with 21 bases in between. Germline V gene sequence: CDR1 MDHEN, CDR2 SYDVKM. The PCR employed 60 Vbeta primers together with 13 Jbeta primers. The repertoire was sequenced with immunoSEQ multiplex PCR; TCRdb's copy has only in-frame clones and lacks some. The table records approximately 100,000 clones, 65% to 90% of them present only once. The rearrangement links TRBV28 to TRBJ2-7; possible D gene TRBD1, 6 bases. This TCR was sampled from a young woman in good health and CMV-seronegative. Sample: PBMCs. CDR3 protein: CASSSGQGTRGSYEQYF. The CDR3, as DNA: TGTGCCAGCAGCTCAGGGCAGGGGACCAGGGGCTCCTACGAGCAGTACTTC.